These 28 T cell receptor beta chains were all obtained from the same sample, sequenced in a study of blood T cells in healthy people across ages. A second 7 to 11 cycle PCR used barcoded and J-beta primers. TCRdb passed the 5' RACE reads through MiXCR, listing each CDR3 protein once. The data hold around 970,000 distinct CDR3 sequences, with roughly 51% observed a single time. Source material: blood. These receptors all stem from a woman in her sixties or seventies in good health.

This clonotype was seen a single time. The gene calls are TRBV24-1 and TRBJ2-3, with 7 bases lining up with TRBD1. This CDR3 has 16 amino acids. The germline V gene has CDR1 KGHDR and CDR2 SFDVKD. Trimming cost V 2 bases and J 2 bases; bases outside gene matches: 6. CDR3 loop: CATSDSPTGITDTQYF. CDR3 nucleotides: TGTGCCACCAGTGATTCCCCGACAGGGATCACAGATACGCAGTATTTT.

The V gene is TRBV5-4, the J gene TRBJ2-3, with 12 positions matching TRBD2. V lost 5 bases and J lost 6; bases outside the gene matches: 7. CDR1 is SGHNT, CDR2 YYREEE, per germline (reference sequence). The CDR3 totals 15 residues. The CDR3 spells CASRILAGGYDTQYF. The CDR3 region has the DNA TGTGCCAGCAGAATACTAGCGGGAGGATATGATACGCAGTATTTT. Drawing the rest from reference TRBV5-4 and TRBJ2-3, the complete variable domain is ETGVTQSPTHLIKTRGQQVTLRCSSQSGHNTVSWYQQALGQGPQFIFQYYREEENGRGNFPPRFSGLQFPNYSSELNVNALELDDSALYLCASRILAGGYDTQYFGPGTRLTVL.

This clonotype was counted between two and nine times. The chain is built from TRBV7-6 and TRBJ1-4; perhaps TRBD1 as D (6 bases). The germline V gene has CDR1 SGHVS and CDR2 FNYEAQ. With 3 bases removed from V and 3 bases from J, the gap between germline ends came to 11 bases. The CDR3 runs to 15 residues. Here the CDR3 reads CASSFSGAANEKLFF. CDR3 nucleotide sequence: TGTGCCAGCAGCTTTTCAGGGGCTGCTAATGAAAAACTGTTTTTT.

This chain joins TRBV28 and TRBJ1-4; D unresolved. Germline loops: CDR1 MDHEN, CDR2 SYDVKM. This CDR3 comprises 16 residues. The V gene lost 3 bases and the J gene lost 5 bases, with 16 bases spanning the gap. The DNA of the CDR3 is TGTGCCAGCAGTTTTCTCGGAGGCAGGACGAATGAAAAACTGTTTTTT. This translates into CASSFLGGRTNEKLFF.

The rearrangement links TRBV12-3 or TRBV12-4 to TRBJ2-1, with 9 bases matching TRBD2. Trimming cost V 6 bases and J 8 bases; bases outside gene matches: 20. The CDR3 has 18 amino acids. CDR3 DNA sequence: TGTGCCAGCAGCAAGAGGTCCGCGGGAGGGCCGAGTTTCTATGAGCAGTTCTTC. As protein: CASSKRSAGGPSFYEQFF.

The table lists this clonotype with a few counts. The V gene is TRBV12-3 or TRBV12-4, the J gene TRBJ1-5; no definite D call. There are 12 residues in the CDR3. V dropped 3 bases and J dropped 6 bases, with 6 bases sitting between them. The CDR3: CASSFGFQPQHF. CDR3 DNA sequence: TGTGCCAGCAGTTTCGGGTTTCAGCCCCAGCATTTT.

V and J are TRBV29-1 and TRBJ2-3; the match to TRBD2 covers 8 bases. Germline CDR1 SQVTM, CDR2 ANQGSEA. This CDR3 has 14 amino acids. V lost 4 bases, J lost 2 bases, and 5 bases stayed unmatched. The CDR3 nucleotides read TGCAGCGTTGTCCCTAGCGGGTACACAGATACGCAGTATTTT. As protein: CSVVPSGYTDTQYF.

The V call is TRBV7-9, the J call TRBJ2-3; 7 nucleotides line up with TRBD2. The CDR3 length is 16 residues. With 6 bases clipped from V and 2 bases from J, the junction kept 11 bases outside the gene matches. Germline assignment: CDR1 SEHNR and CDR2 FQNEAQ (reference sequence). CDR3 bases: TGTGCCAGCAGGAAAACCCAAGCGGGAATCACAGATACGCAGTATTTT. It encodes CASRKTQAGITDTQYF.

V gene TRBV7-6 combines with J gene TRBJ2-1; weak D call: TRBD2 (5 bases). V gave up 1 base and J gave up 3 bases, with 13 bases separating them. CDR3 length equals 16 residues. Per germline, CDR1 SGHVS and CDR2 FNYEAQ. Written as DNA, the CDR3 is TGTGCCAGCAGCTTAGTTGGTGGAGACTACTACAATGAGCAGTTCTTC. This sequence encodes CASSLVGGDYYNEQFF.

This clonotype was recorded a few times. The rearrangement joins TRBV29-1 to TRBJ2-1; 11 positions match TRBD2. Germline CDR1 and CDR2: SQVTM and ANQGSEA. Unmatched junction bases numbered 12, after V lost 7 bases and J lost 7 bases. CDR3 length: 15 amino acids. The CDR3 DNA reads TGCAGCGGGACCATAGCGGGAGGGCCGGGGAATGAGCAGTTCTTC. The encoded protein is CSGTIAGGPGNEQFF.

This clonotype appeared once. This may come from a read error, since a much larger clone is one base off. The CDR3 sequence: CVTRLLLTDTQYF. DNA of the CDR3: TGTGTCACCAGGCTTCTCCTCACAGATACGCAGTATTTT. This chain joins TRBV15 and TRBJ2-3; D gene unclear. Per germline, CDR1 LNHNV and CDR2 YYDKDF (reference sequence). CDR3 length: 13 residues.

This chain links TRBV6-2 or TRBV6-3 with TRBJ1-5; no reliable D call. CDR3 length: 13 amino acids. With 8 bases removed from V and 4 bases from J, the gap between germline ends came to 12 bases. Germline loops: CDR1 MNHEY, CDR2 SVGEGT. CDR3 sequence reads: CASQAIRNQPQHF. CDR3 nucleotide sequence: TGTGCCAGCCAGGCAATTCGGAATCAGCCCCAGCATTTT.

The rearrangement links TRBV5-1 to TRBJ2-1; the match to TRBD2 covers 8 bases. Germline V gives CDR1 SGHRS, CDR2 YFSETQ. This CDR3 region has 14 residues. The trim removed 4 bases at V and 5 bases at J, leaving 5 bases unmatched. The DNA of the CDR3 is TGCGCCAGCAGCGCCGGGACTAGTGACAATGAGCAGTTCTTC. It yields the protein CASSAGTSDNEQFF.

This chain connects TRBV28 to TRBJ2-2; D is ambiguous. Germline V gene sequence: CDR1 MDHEN, CDR2 SYDVKM. Trimming took 5 bases from V and 2 from J, leaving 15 bases between them. The CDR3 is 16 residues long. CDR3: CASSPGRITNTGELFF. The CDR3 region has the DNA TGTGCCAGCAGTCCCGGACGGATTACAAACACCGGGGAGCTGTTTTTT.

J is TRBJ2-3 and V is TRBV11-3, with a possible D match to TRBD1 (7 bases). V was pared by 4 bases and J by 2 bases, with 13 bases between. This CDR3 is 15 amino acids long. Germline assignment: CDR1 SGHNT and CDR2 YENEEA. DNA of the CDR3: TGTGCCAGCAGCTCAGGGGGGATCTTCACAGATACGCAGTATTTT. Translated: CASSSGGIFTDTQYF.

The rearrangement uses TRBV7-2 and TRBJ2-1, with 9 positions matching TRBD2. The CDR3 has 15 amino acids. CDR1 and CDR2 from the germline V gene are SGHTA and FQGNSA. With 1 base clipped from V and 7 bases from J, the junction kept 5 bases outside the gene matches. The CDR3 protein is CASSLGSGSRNEQFF. DNA for the CDR3: TGTGCCAGCAGCTTAGGTAGCGGGAGCCGGAATGAGCAGTTCTTC.

Here the CDR3 reads CAISEGSGGPNEQFF. The DNA of the CDR3 is TGTGCCATCAGTGAAGGTAGCGGGGGGCCCAATGAGCAGTTCTTC. The chain has TRBV10-3 and TRBJ2-1, with 10 positions matching TRBD2. The germline V gene has CDR1 ENHRY and CDR2 SYGVKD. This CDR3 spans 15 amino acids. V lost 3 bases to trimming and J lost 6 bases; unmatched junction nucleotides: 5.

This clonotype was detected a few times. V is TRBV20-1 and J is TRBJ2-7; 14 bases align to TRBD2. Per the germline V gene, CDR1 is DFQATT and CDR2 is SNEGSKA (reference sequence). V was clipped by 2 bases and J by 3 bases; unmatched bases: 3. The CDR3 contains 15 residues. CDR3 residues: CSARPGTSGSYEQYF. The CDR3 DNA follows: TGCAGTGCTAGACCGGGGACTAGCGGGAGCTACGAGCAGTACTTC.

The chain recombines TRBV5-6 with TRBJ2-4; 10 bases match TRBD1. The tail of the sequence fits TRBJ2-7 better, so the J call may be wrong. Germline V CDR1 and CDR2: SGHDT, YYEEEE. The CDR3 has 13 amino acids. CDR3 residues: CASRGQGWNEQYF. For the CDR3, the DNA is TGTGCCAGCAGGGGACAGGGGTGGAACGAGCAGTACTTC.

V is TRBV27 and J is TRBJ2-1; 7 bases line up with TRBD2. Germline CDR1 and CDR2: MNHEY and SMNVEV (reference sequence). The CDR3 spans 18 residues. V shed 5 bases and J 1 base; nucleotides not matched to a gene: 14. For the CDR3, the DNA is TGTGCCAGCAGTACTACCTCGGCGTTGCGGGAGTCCTACAATGAGCAGTTCTTC. It translates to CASSTTSALRESYNEQFF.

The chain combines TRBV20-1 with TRBJ2-1; the D is unclear. Looked up from germline, CDR1 is DFQATT and CDR2 is SNEGSKA (reference sequence). The V end lost 4 bases, the J end lost 7 bases, and 11 bases lay between the germline ends. The CDR3 covers 12 residues. The CDR3 reads CSATLLNNEQFF. CDR3 in DNA: TGCAGTGCTACTTTACTCAATAATGAGCAGTTCTTC.

The J gene is TRBJ2-7, the V gene TRBV7-2, with 9 bases identical to TRBD2. The CDR3 sequence is 15 residues long. V trimming: 5 bases; J trimming: 3 bases; junction bases outside the gene matches: 8. Germline V gives CDR1 SGHTA, CDR2 FQGNSA. Here the CDR3 DNA reads TGTGCCAGCAGCAAAGATAGCGGGGGCAGCTACGAGCAGTACTTC. It encodes CASSKDSGGSYEQYF. The complete variable domain, with remaining parts taken from reference TRBV7-2 and TRBJ2-7, reads GAGVSQSPSNKVTEKGKDVELRCDPISGHTALYWYRQSLGQGLEFLIYFQGNSAPDKSGLPSDRFSAERTGGSVSTLTIQRTQQEDSAVYLCASSKDSGGSYEQYFGPGTRLTVT.

Regarding this clonotype: An end of the junction does not agree with germline; a read error may underlie this. This chain joins TRBV6-2 or TRBV6-3 and TRBJ2-1; TRBD2 aligns across 10 bases. This CDR3 region has 16 residues. Germline V lookup: CDR1 MNHEY, CDR2 SVGEGT. CDR3 residues: CASSHSSGSGRGEQFF. DNA of the CDR3: TGTGCCAGCAGTCACTCTAGCGGGAGCGGGCGTGGGGAGCAGTTCTTC.

This chain joins TRBV10-3 and TRBJ2-1; 11 positions match TRBD2. The V and J ends lost 4 bases and 5 bases, in that order; junction bases with no gene match: 4. Per germline, CDR1 ENHRY and CDR2 SYGVKD. CDR3 length: 15 amino acids. The CDR3 protein is CAISGSGRADNEQFF. The CDR3 DNA is TGTGCCATCAGTGGTAGCGGGAGGGCGGACAATGAGCAGTTCTTC.

The CDR3 sequence is CATGLAGQSSYNEQFF. Written as DNA, the CDR3 is TGCGCCACCGGATTAGCGGGACAAAGCTCCTACAATGAGCAGTTCTTC. The chain recombines TRBV10-2 with TRBJ2-1; TRBD2 matches 8 bases. This CDR3 has 16 amino acids. Germline V CDR1 and CDR2: WSHSY, SAAADI. V was pared by 10 bases and J by 0 bases, with 11 bases of the junction left unmatched.

V usage is TRBV5-1 and J usage is TRBJ2-4, with no clear D. V lost 4 bases and J 7 bases, leaving 9 bases between the germline ends. Germline-derived CDR1 and CDR2 are SGHRS and YFSETQ. CDR3 length: 12 residues. The DNA of the CDR3 is TGCGCCAGCAGCCCCGCTGGGAACATTCAGTACTTC. It translates to CASSPAGNIQYF.

In nucleotides, the CDR3 is TGTGCCAGCAGTGAATACACAGGAAAAAGAGAGACCCAGTACTTC. Translated, it gives CASSEYTGKRETQYF. V usage is TRBV25-1 and J usage is TRBJ2-4; possibly TRBD1 for D (5 bases). Judging by the DNA end, TRBJ2-5 fits better; the J call may be wrong. Per germline, CDR1 MGHDK and CDR2 SYGVNS. The CDR3 covers 15 residues.

V and J are TRBV6-6 and TRBJ2-4; 7 bases map to TRBD2. CDR1 MNHNY and CDR2 SVGAGI come from the germline V gene (reference sequence). CDR3 size: 15 residues. Trimming took 2 bases from V and 1 from J; bases not matched to a gene: 2. The DNA for the CDR3 is TGTGCCAGCAGTTACAGGCGGGAGGCCAAAAACATTCAGTACTTC. This encodes CASSYRREAKNIQYF.